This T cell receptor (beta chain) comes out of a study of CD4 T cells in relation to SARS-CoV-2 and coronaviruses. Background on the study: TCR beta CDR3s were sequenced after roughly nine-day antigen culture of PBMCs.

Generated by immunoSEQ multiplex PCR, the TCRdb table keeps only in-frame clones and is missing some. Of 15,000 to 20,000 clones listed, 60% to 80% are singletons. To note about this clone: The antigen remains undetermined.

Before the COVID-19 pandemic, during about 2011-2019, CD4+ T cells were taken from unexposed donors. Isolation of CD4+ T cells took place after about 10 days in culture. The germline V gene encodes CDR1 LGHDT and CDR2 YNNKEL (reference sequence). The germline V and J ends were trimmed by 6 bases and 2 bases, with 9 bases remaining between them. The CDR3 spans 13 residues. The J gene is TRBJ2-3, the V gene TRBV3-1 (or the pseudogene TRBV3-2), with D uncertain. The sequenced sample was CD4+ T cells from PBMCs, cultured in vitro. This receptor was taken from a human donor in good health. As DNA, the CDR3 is TGTGCCAGCAGTGCCCGATCCACAGATACGCAGTATTTT. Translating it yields CASSARSTDTQYF.